This TCR beta chain comes out of a study of T-cell memory formation after mild COVID-19. Study-wide points: CD4+ clones that contracted lay mainly in CM and EM; CD8+ ones lay in EMRA. The second-wave clones peaking on day 37 were not confirmed as SARS-CoV-2-specific.

TCRdb re-analysed the 5' RACE reads in MiXCR, keeping a single row per CDR3 protein. This sample has fewer than 250,000 distinct CDR3 sequences; roughly 30% occur once, and the top ten carry over 10%. This CDR3 is built from 15 residues. Trimming took 1 base from V and 5 from J, leaving 15 bases between them. Germline-derived CDR1 and CDR2 are SQVTM and ANQGSEA. Comments on this clonotype: The antigen remains unidentified.

The gene calls are TRBV29-1 and TRBJ2-1; a weak D match, TRBD2 (5 bases). This sequence was found in an adult woman who had mild COVID-19 (a few samples of this study predate the infection). Cell type and time point are not known. Sequencing input: PBMCs or a T cell subset sorted from them (not recorded which). Here the CDR3 reads CSVEVASIVNNEQFF. The CDR3 coding sequence is TGCAGCGTTGAAGTTGCTAGCATCGTCAACAATGAGCAGTTCTTC.